Listed below are T cell receptor beta chains from one sample, sequenced in a study of shared clonotypes between healthy human individuals. Assay: immunoSEQ multiplex PCR; the TCRdb copy retains only in-frame clones and omits some. The sample holds 2 million to 3 million clones; 80% to 95% are singletons and the top ten take roughly 0.39%. Sequenced material: naive CD4+ T cells from PBMCs. The origin of the receptors is a man aged 18 to 29 in good health. Some clones in this sample may be carry-over from other donors' samples. CDR3s include the opening cysteine and the closing phenylalanine or tryptophan. The order of the fields is CDR3 DNA, CDR3 protein, V gene, clone size, D gene, J gene. The D gene is left open where the match is weak. Size is omitted from some rows. Given values are once, few, many or a class for expanded clones.

TGTGCCAGCAGTGCTAACGTATGGGGACAGCTCGACACAGATACGCAGTATTTT | CASSANVWGQLDTDTQYF | TRBV28 | . | TRBD1 | TRBJ2-3
TGCGCCAGCAGCGCTGTGACTAGCGGCCAAGAGACCCAGTACTTC | CASSAVTSGQETQYF | TRBV5-1 | . | TRBD2 | TRBJ2-5
TGCAGCGTTGGTCCGGGTCGCACTGAAGCTTTCTTT | CSVGPGRTEAFF | TRBV29-1 | . | . | TRBJ1-1
TGCGCCAGCAGCTCCGGGACTAGCGGTTACAATGAGCAGTTCTTC | CASSSGTSGYNEQFF | TRBV5-1 | . | TRBD2 | TRBJ2-1
TGTGCCAGTAGCTTGGCTAGCAGTCAAGAGACCCAGTACTTC | CASSLASSQETQYF | TRBV19 | . | . | TRBJ2-5
TGTGCCAGCAGCCCTCACACCCTACAGGTGGAACAGTACTTC | CASSPHTLQVEQYF | TRBV9 | . | . | TRBJ2-7
TGTGCCAGCAGTGAAGCCTTGGGGCTGCTACAAGAGACCCAGTACTTC | CASSEALGLLQETQYF | TRBV25-1 | . | . | TRBJ2-5
TGCGCCAGCAGCCAAGGGTTGACGGGTAGCTCCTACGAGCAGTACTTC | CASSQGLTGSSYEQYF | TRBV4-1 | . | . | TRBJ2-7
TGTGCCAGCAGTTTTAACAGGGCCGGGGAGCTGTTTTTT | CASSFNRAGELFF | TRBV7-2 | . | . | TRBJ2-2
TGTGCCTGGAGGGACGGGGCCGAGCAGTACTTC | CAWRDGAEQYF | TRBV30 | . | . | TRBJ2-7
TGCGCCAGCAGCTTAATCGTGACAGGGAAGGGTACCGGGGAGCTGTTTTTT | CASSLIVTGKGTGELFF | TRBV5-1 | . | TRBD1 | TRBJ2-2
TGTGCCAGCAGCCTCGGTCCCTGGAGCTCTGGAAACACCATATATTTT | CASSLGPWSSGNTIYF | TRBV28 | . | . | TRBJ1-3
TGTGCCAGCAGCGCTGGACGTCCAAATGGCTACACCTTC | CASSAGRPNGYTF | TRBV9 | once | . | TRBJ1-2
TGCAGCGGGGATGATACGGGGGGACTAGCGGGACGTGAGCAGTTCTTC | CSGDDTGGLAGREQFF | TRBV29-1 | once | TRBD2 | TRBJ2-1
TGTGCCAGCAGCGTAGTTGGGACTAGTATCAATGAGCAGTTCTTC | CASSVVGTSINEQFF | TRBV9 | . | TRBD2 | TRBJ2-1
TGCGCCAGCAGTGGTGGTCAGCCCAACTATGGCTACACCTTC | CASSGGQPNYGYTF | TRBV5-1 | . | . | TRBJ1-2
TGTGCCAGCAGCTTACTGACTAGCGGGAGTGGTACGCAGTATTTT | CASSLLTSGSGTQYF | TRBV7-3 | . | TRBD2 | TRBJ2-3
TGTGCCAGCAGCTTGCTGGGTTACAATGAGCAGTTCTTC | CASSLLGYNEQFF | TRBV5-4 | . | . | TRBJ2-1
TGCGCCAGCAGCCCCCCCGGGACTAGCGGGGGCTTCAATGAGCAGTTCTTC | CASSPPGTSGGFNEQFF | TRBV5-1 | . | TRBD2 | TRBJ2-1
TGTGCCAGCAGTCCCGGGGGACAACTTTACAATGAGCAGTTCTTC | CASSPGGQLYNEQFF | TRBV6-6 | . | . | TRBJ2-1
TGCGCCAGCAGCTCACTACAGGGAAGGGGATACGAGCAGTACTTC | CASSSLQGRGYEQYF | TRBV5-1 | . | . | TRBJ2-7
TGTGCCAGCAGCTTGTCCTCTAGCGGGTTCCACTACGAGCAGTACTTC | CASSLSSSGFHYEQYF | TRBV11-3 | . | TRBD2 | TRBJ2-7
TGTGCCAGCAGCACGGGGACTAGCGGGAGGCCTTACAATGAGCAGTTCTTC | CASSTGTSGRPYNEQFF | TRBV21-1 | . | . | TRBJ2-1
TGTGCCAGTAGTGCCGGCCGCTACCGCGGCTACACCTTC | CASSAGRYRGYTF | TRBV19 | once | . | TRBJ1-2
TGTGCCAGCAGCTTAGACGTGGGGACTAGCGGGAGTGTGGGGTTGGGTGAGCAGTTCTTC | CASSLDVGTSGSVGLGEQFF | TRBV11-2 | . | TRBD2 | TRBJ2-1
TGTGCCAGCACCCCCCTCAATTCAGGGTGGCATGGCTACACCTTC | CASTPLNSGWHGYTF | TRBV27 | . | . | TRBJ1-2
TGTGCCAGCAGTTTAGGTCCAGGGGGATATGGCTACACCTTC | CASSLGPGGYGYTF | TRBV28 | . | TRBD1 | TRBJ1-2
TGTGCCAGCAGCGCCAAACAGACAGGAGACACCGGGGAGCTGTTTTTT | CASSAKQTGDTGELFF | TRBV9 | . | . | TRBJ2-2
TGTGCCAGCTCCCGACGAGGTCGGATCGATGGCACCGGGGAGCTGTTTTTT | CASSRRGRIDGTGELFF | TRBV18 | . | . | TRBJ2-2
TGTGCCAGCAGCTTAGTAGGGGGCCTCCCTGGGGCCAACGTCCTGACTTTC | CASSLVGGLPGANVLTF | TRBV7-3 | . | TRBD1 | TRBJ2-6
TGTGCCACCAGCGCTAGACTAGCGGGAGGCACAGATACGCAGTATTTT | CATSARLAGGTDTQYF | TRBV15 | once | TRBD2 | TRBJ2-3
TGTGCCAGCAGTTTCGCTAGCGGGAGCTACAATGAGCAGTTCTTC | CASSFASGSYNEQFF | TRBV28 | once | TRBD2 | TRBJ2-1
TGTGCCAGCAGTGAAGTTTTCGAGGACTATGGCTACACCTTC | CASSEVFEDYGYTF | TRBV2 | few | . | TRBJ1-2
TGTGCCAGCAGTCTAGCGGGAGGTCGGACCGGGGAGCTGTTTTTT | CASSLAGGRTGELFF | TRBV2 | . | TRBD2 | TRBJ2-2
TGCAGCGTCCCCTGGGAGTACTATGGCTACACCTTC | CSVPWEYYGYTF | TRBV29-1 | . | . | TRBJ1-2
TGTGCCAGTAGTACCCTCGGACAGGGCTTGGACATTCAGTACTTC | CASSTLGQGLDIQYF | TRBV19 | . | TRBD1 | TRBJ2-4
TGCGCCAGCAGCCATGGACTAAACTATGGCTACACCTTC | CASSHGLNYGYTF | TRBV4-1 | . | . | TRBJ1-2
TGCAGCGTGGCGGGACTACACTCCTACGAGCAGTACTTC | CSVAGLHSYEQYF | TRBV29-1 | . | TRBD2 | TRBJ2-7
TGTGCCAGCAGTTACGGGACGGGGCCCTACGAGCAGTACTTC | CASSYGTGPYEQYF | TRBV11-1 | . | . | TRBJ2-7
TGTGCCTGGAGGGGGCGGTCGAACACCGGGGAGCTGTTTTTT | CAWRGRSNTGELFF | TRBV30 | . | . | TRBJ2-2
TGTGCCAGCAGCTCGATCGTTGATGGGGTTTGGGAGCAGTACTTC | CASSSIVDGVWEQYF | TRBV11-3 | . | . | TRBJ2-7
TGTGCCAGCAGTAGCAAAGGGACAATCCCTGAAGCTTTCTTT | CASSSKGTIPEAFF | TRBV28 | few | . | TRBJ1-1
TGTGCCACCAGCACGGACCGACGCGGCTACACCTTC | CATSTDRRGYTF | TRBV15 | . | . | TRBJ1-2
TGTGCCAGCCGGAAGCCGGGACCGCGGAACACTGAAGCTTTCTTT | CASRKPGPRNTEAFF | TRBV27 | . | . | TRBJ1-1
TGTGCCAGCAGCTTACAGGCACAGGGCTCCTACGAGCAGTACTTC | CASSLQAQGSYEQYF | TRBV7-2 | . | . | TRBJ2-7
TGTGCCAGCAGCTCCCCAGGGCTTCCGGGGGTTAGCACCCTCCACTTT | CASSSPGLPGVSTLHF | TRBV7-9 | . | . | TRBJ1-6